This entry concerns a single TCR beta chain. Its antigen remains unidentified. The source of the sample is a study of beta chain features in type 1 diabetes. Study-wide results and limits: Shorter TCRB CDR3s, moderately but significantly so, were found in Type 1 diabetes patients in all four CD4+ subsets. Sequencing the cDNA could make cells with high TCR expression show up more than they should.

Expressed TCRB transcripts were sequenced because the isolated RNA had all been reverse transcribed beforehand. Clones were sequenced by immunoSEQ multiplex PCR, and TCRdb holds only the in-frame ones, with some missing. In the table there are around 430,000 clones, approximately 28% of which are singletons. CDR3 length: 15 amino acids. Trimming took off 3 bases at V and 0 bases at J, with 9 bases between the two ends. CDR1 PRHDT and CDR2 FYEKMQ come from the germline V gene (reference sequence). The V gene is TRBV13, the J gene TRBJ2-1; no firm D call. The clonotype comes from a man younger than 35 in good health. The sequencing input was naive CD4+ T cells from blood. This chain's CDR3 is CASSLVRSSYNEQFF. For the CDR3, the DNA is TGTGCCAGCAGCTTGGTCAGGAGCTCCTACAATGAGCAGTTCTTC. Complete variable domain (other parts from reference TRBV13 and TRBJ2-1): AAGVIQSPRHLIKEKRETATLKCYPIPRHDTVYWYQQGPGQDPQFLISFYEKMQSDKGSIPDRFSAQQFSDYHSELNMSSLELGDSALYFCASSLVRSSYNEQFFGPGTRLTVL.